The following is a T cell receptor (beta chain) sequence with its context. These data originate in a study of T-cell memory formation after mild COVID-19. Each CDR3 protein gets one entry after TCRdb re-called the 5' RACE reads with MiXCR. The table lists hundreds of thousands of distinct CDR3 sequences, 15% to 19% of them singletons. This CDR3 is 12 amino acids long. Trimming left V 7 bases short and J 5 bases short, with 11 bases between. CDR1 and CDR2 (germline): SQVTM, ANQGSEA. Source material: PBMCs or a T cell subset sorted from them (not recorded which). The receptor was derived from an adult woman who had mild COVID-19 (a few samples of this study predate the infection). Cell type and time point are not known. V is TRBV29-1 and J is TRBJ1-4; D possibly corresponds to TRBD1 (5 bases). The CDR3: CSGKQGNEKLFF. The CDR3 bases are TGCAGCGGAAAGCAGGGAAATGAAAAACTGTTTTTT.